This TCR beta chain is from a study of blood T cell repertoires in COVID-19. The wider study: Whether acute or convalescent, the COVID-19 samples came from the United States, Italy and Spain. The cDNA or gDNA used as material had been derived from T cells, B-cell-depleted T cells, or PBMCs.

Looked up from germline, CDR1 is MNHEY and CDR2 is SMNVEV (reference sequence). V lost 5 bases, J lost 5 bases, and 18 bases lay in between. The CDR3 extends over 15 amino acids. In the original analysis: Amplification from reference gene primers served as the basis for estimated nucleated cell counts. Clones were sequenced by immunoSEQ multiplex PCR, and TCRdb holds only the in-frame ones, with some missing. V and J calls and clone size are as listed in that table; D and trimming were resolved from the DNA. The table has approximately 85,000 clones, around 81% seen once. This TCR derives from a woman aged 70-85 years with active or convalescent COVID-19. Sequenced: peripheral blood. The chain is built from TRBV27 and TRBJ1-1; D possibly corresponds to TRBD1 (6 bases). The CDR3 loop reads CASSRMGLGGTEAFF. CDR3 DNA sequence: TGTGCCAGCAGTCGAATGGGACTAGGGGGGACTGAAGCTTTCTTT.